The entry that follows covers one T cell receptor beta chain sequence. This sample was taken from a study of cytomegalovirus exposure and HLA in healthy donors. Vbeta (60) and Jbeta (13) primers were used in the PCR. The method was immunoSEQ multiplex PCR; TCRdb's version includes in-frame clones alone and lacks a portion of them. The repertoire holds 160,000 or so clones, with roughly 80% as singletons. V trimming: 3 bases; J trimming: 3 bases; junction bases outside the gene matches: 2. This CDR3 has 14 residues. Germline lookup yields CDR1 SGHNT and CDR2 YYREEE (reference sequence). The TCR was taken from a man between 60 and 70 years old in good health and CMV-seronegative. This chain connects TRBV5-4 to TRBJ2-7; 11 nucleotides agree with TRBD1. The sequencing input was PBMCs. The CDR3 spells CASSSGTGGYEQYF. Here the CDR3 DNA reads TGTGCCAGCAGCTCCGGGACAGGGGGCTACGAGCAGTACTTC.